These 2 T cell receptor beta chains originate from one sample sequenced in a study of cytomegalovirus exposure and HLA in healthy donors. It was with 60 Vbeta and 13 Jbeta primers that the PCR ran. Generated by immunoSEQ multiplex PCR, the TCRdb table keeps only in-frame clones and is missing some. The sample contains about 170,000 clones, around 80% of which appear only once. Sequencing was performed on PBMCs. These TCRs come from a boy aged 2-9 years in good health and CMV-seronegative.

This chain uses TRBV30 with TRBJ1-4; D is perhaps TRBD1 (6 bases). CDR1 is GTSNPN and CDR2 is SVGIG in the germline V gene (reference sequence). Deletions cut 0 bases from V and 6 bases from J, with 8 bases between. The CDR3 runs to 13 residues. The CDR3 region is CAWSVNRDEKLFF. The CDR3, as DNA: TGTGCCTGGAGTGTAAACAGGGATGAAAAACTGTTTTTT.

This clone was seen just once. This chain uses TRBV7-2 with TRBJ1-1, with 8 bases aligning to TRBD1. Germline-derived CDR1 and CDR2 are SGHTA and FQGNSA. V was pared by 5 bases and J by 8 bases, with 7 bases of the junction left unmatched. The CDR3 is 13 residues long. CDR3 region: CASSRGTGEEAFF. The DNA of the CDR3 is TGTGCCAGCAGCCGCGGGACAGGCGAGGAAGCTTTCTTT.